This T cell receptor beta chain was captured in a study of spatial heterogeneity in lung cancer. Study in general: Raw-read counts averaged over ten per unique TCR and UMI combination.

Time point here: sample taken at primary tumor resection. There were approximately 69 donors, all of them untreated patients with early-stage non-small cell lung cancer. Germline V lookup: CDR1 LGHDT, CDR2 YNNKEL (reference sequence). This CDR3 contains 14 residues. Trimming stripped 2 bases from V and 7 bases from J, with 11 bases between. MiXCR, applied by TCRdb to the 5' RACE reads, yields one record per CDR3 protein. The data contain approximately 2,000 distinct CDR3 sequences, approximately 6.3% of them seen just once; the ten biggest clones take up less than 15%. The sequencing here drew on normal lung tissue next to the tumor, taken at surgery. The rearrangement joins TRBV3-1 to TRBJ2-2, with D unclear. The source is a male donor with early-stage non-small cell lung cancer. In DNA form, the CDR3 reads TGTGCCAGCAGCCAAAATGGAGTCGACGGGGAGCTGTTTTTT. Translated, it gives CASSQNGVDGELFF.